These 19 T cell receptor beta chains came from one sample sequenced in a study of neoadjuvant anti-PD-1 for oral cavity cancer. Clones were sequenced by immunoSEQ multiplex PCR, and TCRdb holds only the in-frame ones, with some missing. The data hold roughly 7,800 clones, with 67% observed a single time. The time point: after neoadjuvant nivolumab, at surgical resection. This material consisted of PBMCs, taken after nivolumab (anti-PD-1) treatment. The receptor source for this set is a person aged 35-80 years with oral cavity squamous cell carcinoma.

The genes are TRBV27 and TRBJ1-2, with a tentative D call TRBD1 (5 bases). Germline CDR1 reads MNHEY; CDR2 reads SMNVEV (reference sequence). The CDR3 loop spans 15 amino acids. V lost 7 bases and J lost 6, with 21 bases in between. The CDR3 DNA reads as TGTGCCAGCACCGTCTCTGTGGTAGGGGCGCATGGCTACACCTTC. Protein sequence: CASTVSVVGAHGYTF.

The chain combines TRBV6-1 with TRBJ1-2; weak D call: TRBD1 (5 bases). CDR1 and CDR2 from the germline V gene are MNHNS and SASEGT. Trimming took 2 bases from V and 6 from J, leaving 7 bases between them. This CDR3 contains 12 residues. The CDR3 DNA sequence: TGTGCCAGCAGTGAAAGGGGCGATGGCTACACCTTC. It codes for CASSERGDGYTF.

CDR3 DNA: TGTGCCAGCAGCTACGGACAGGGCTACAATGAGCAGTTCTTC. It translates to CASSYGQGYNEQFF. The chain has TRBV7-2 and TRBJ2-1; 8 nucleotides align to TRBD1. With 4 bases clipped from V and 3 bases from J, the junction kept 2 bases outside the gene matches. The CDR3 totals 14 residues. Germline assignment: CDR1 SGHTA and CDR2 FQGNSA.

This clone was recorded only once. This CDR3 is CASSLDRFSGYTF. The CDR3 DNA reads TGTGCCAGCAGTTTGGATCGATTTAGCGGCTACACCTTC. The chain recombines TRBV27 with TRBJ1-2; D uncertain. Germline V gene lookup returns CDR1 MNHEY and CDR2 SMNVEV (reference sequence). V lost 3 bases, J lost 8 bases, and 13 bases lay in between. This CDR3 spans 13 amino acids.

This clone has just one count. This chain connects TRBV7-9 to TRBJ2-3; TRBD2 agrees at 14 bases. Germline CDR1 and CDR2: SEHNR and FQNEAQ (reference sequence). This CDR3 spans 19 amino acids. The junction had 9 bases not matched to a gene; V was cut back by 4 bases and J by 0 bases. This chain's CDR3 is CASSSGLAGALSSTDTQYF. The CDR3 nucleotides read TGTGCCAGCAGCTCGGGACTAGCGGGGGCCCTAAGTAGCACAGATACGCAGTATTTT.

A few counts support this clone. The chain joins TRBV4-1 to TRBJ2-7, with 7 bases aligning to TRBD1. V lost 1 base and J lost 3; bases outside the gene matches: 6. The germline gives CDR1 MGHRA, CDR2 YSYEKL. The CDR3 is 15 amino acids. As DNA, the CDR3 is TGCGCCAGCAGCCAAGTTGATGCAGGGGGCTACGAGCAGTACTTC. Translating gives CASSQVDAGGYEQYF.

The chain joins TRBV7-9 to TRBJ2-7; D may be TRBD1 (5 bases). This CDR3 has 13 amino acids. V lost 8 bases to trimming and J lost 2 bases, with 13 bases between them. CDR1 and CDR2 (germline): SEHNR, FQNEAQ (reference sequence). The CDR3 here is CASGQGLTYEQYF. The CDR3 DNA reads TGTGCCAGCGGCCAGGGTCTCACCTACGAGCAGTACTTC.

The V call is TRBV4-3, the J call TRBJ2-5, with D possibly called TRBD1 or TRBD2 (5 bases each). This CDR3 is 15 amino acids long. V dropped 5 bases and J dropped 5 bases, with 18 bases sitting between them. Germline CDR1 is LGHNA and CDR2 is YSLEER. CDR3 residues: CASSFSWDGRETQYF. In nucleotides, the CDR3 is TGCGCCAGCAGCTTCTCCTGGGACGGTAGGGAGACCCAGTACTTC.

In this sample, this clone turned up once. V and J are TRBV6-1 and TRBJ2-3; perhaps TRBD1 as D (6 bases). The germline V and J ends were trimmed by 9 bases and 3 bases, with 13 bases remaining between them. From germline, CDR1 is MNHNS and CDR2 SASEGT. CDR3 size: 13 residues. CDR3 DNA sequence: TGTGCCAGTTGTCGGGACACTACAGATACGCAGTATTTT. This gives the protein CASCRDTTDTQYF.

V gene TRBV4-1 combines with J gene TRBJ2-1, with TRBD1 identical over 8 bases. Trimming took 5 bases from V and 4 from J; bases not matched to a gene: 7. The CDR3 has 15 amino acids. Germline V gene sequence: CDR1 MGHRA, CDR2 YSYEKL. DNA for the CDR3: TGCGCCAGCAGCTCCCGGGACAGGCGTTACAATGAGCAGTTCTTC. Translating it yields CASSSRDRRYNEQFF.

This clone was observed a few times. The V gene is TRBV6-1, the J gene TRBJ1-1; possible D gene TRBD1, 5 bases. The germline V gene has CDR1 MNHNS and CDR2 SASEGT. The CDR3 has 16 amino acids. Trimming removed 4 bases at V and 7 bases at J, with 22 bases between. For the CDR3, the DNA is TGTGCCAGCAGTGGTTTAAGTGGATTGGGGGTACTTGAAGCTTTCTTT. Translating gives CASSGLSGLGVLEAFF.

The chain recombines TRBV6-5 with TRBJ2-3; the D is unclear. From germline, CDR1 is MNHEY and CDR2 SVGAGI. The CDR3 sequence is 13 residues long. The V gene lost 10 bases and the J gene lost 5 bases, with 16 bases spanning the gap. The CDR3 loop reads CATKTLTQDTQYF. CDR3 DNA: TGTGCCACCAAGACCCTCACCCAAGATACGCAGTATTTT.

This clone occurred once. The chain has TRBV27 and TRBJ1-4; 7 bases fit TRBD1. This CDR3 has 15 amino acids. The germline CDR1 and CDR2 sequences are MNHEY and SMNVEV (reference sequence). The ends lost 2 bases at V and 4 bases at J; junction bases unmatched: 4. CDR3 sequence: CASSLGTEYNEKLFF. As DNA, the CDR3 is TGTGCCAGCAGTTTAGGGACAGAGTATAATGAAAAACTGTTTTTT.

The chain joins TRBV7-2 to TRBJ2-7; D tentatively reads TRBD1 or TRBD2 (6 bases each). The germline V gene has CDR1 SGHTA and CDR2 FQGNSA. Between the trimmed V and J ends, which lost 7 bases and 4 bases, there was a span of 17 bases. The CDR3 spans 14 residues. CDR3 residues: CASTRTGGWYEQYF. CDR3 bases: TGTGCCAGCACCCGGACCGGGGGCTGGTACGAGCAGTACTTC.

The CDR3 is CASSQPKGPPRPTQYF. DNA for the CDR3: TGTGCCAGCAGCCAACCTAAGGGGCCTCCACGTCCTACCCAGTACTTC. The chain is built from TRBV7-8 and TRBJ2-5; D might be TRBD1 (5 bases). Germline values: CDR1 SGHVS, CDR2 FQNEAQ. This CDR3 is 16 amino acids long. With 5 bases removed from V and 8 bases from J, the gap between germline ends came to 24 bases.

The J gene is TRBJ2-3, the V gene TRBV27, with no clear D. The CDR3 consists of 15 residues. V was pared by 6 bases and J by 2 bases, with 15 bases between. CDR1 is MNHEY, CDR2 SMNVEV, per germline (reference sequence). In DNA form, the CDR3 reads TGTGCCAGCAGGGTCCGAATAGGGAACACAGATACGCAGTATTTT. This sequence encodes CASRVRIGNTDTQYF.

The rearrangement uses TRBV7-2 and TRBJ2-7; D might be TRBD2 (5 bases). Trimming stripped 2 bases from V and 3 bases from J, with 11 bases between. CDR3 length equals 14 residues. Germline-derived CDR1 and CDR2 are SGHTA and FQGNSA. CDR3 protein: CASSLREYGYEQYF. Written as DNA, the CDR3 is TGTGCCAGCAGCTTAAGGGAGTATGGCTACGAGCAGTACTTC.

This clone was recorded a few times. The rearrangement uses TRBV7-9 and TRBJ1-3; a weak D match, TRBD1 (6 bases). CDR3 length: 17 amino acids. V was shortened by 5 bases and J by 3 bases, with 20 bases between the two germline ends. Germline V CDR1 and CDR2: SEHNR, FQNEAQ (reference sequence). The CDR3 spells CASSLPGGGASGNTIYF. The CDR3 DNA is TGTGCCAGCAGCCTCCCAGGCGGGGGGGCAAGTGGAAACACCATATATTTT.

Note on this clone: Within the sample, other DNA sequences also encode this same CDR3. The rearrangement links TRBV6-5 to TRBJ2-7; D might be TRBD1 (6 bases). Germline V gene data show CDR1 as MNHEY and CDR2 as SVGAGI. The CDR3 contains 13 residues. V lost 4 bases, J lost 6 bases, and 13 bases lay in between. CDR3 protein: CASSSTQGSEQYF. CDR3 coding DNA: TGTGCCAGCAGTTCCACACAGGGTTCCGAGCAGTACTTC.